This T cell receptor (beta chain) was captured by sequencing in a study of control samples from healthy donors and cancer patients. The method was immunoSEQ multiplex PCR; TCRdb's version includes in-frame clones alone and lacks a portion of them. This sample has 100,000 to 150,000 clones, with 75% to 95% found just once. Trimming took 7 bases from V and 7 from J; bases not matched to a gene: 9. This CDR3 has 13 residues. Germline loops: CDR1 KGHSH, CDR2 LQKENI. The chain combines TRBV18 with TRBJ1-2, with 7 bases that match TRBD1. Specimen: blood. The origin of this receptor is a man between 40 and 49 years old in good health. The CDR3 loop reads CASLPDGQVGYTF. CDR3 DNA sequence: TGTGCCAGCTTACCCGACGGACAGGTTGGCTACACCTTC. The complete variable domain, with remaining parts taken from reference TRBV18 and TRBJ1-2, reads NAGVMQNPRHLVRRRGQEARLRCSPMKGHSHVYWYRQLPEEGLKFMVYLQKENIIDESGMPKERFSAEFPKEGPSILRIQQVVRGDSAAYFCASLPDGQVGYTFGSGTRLTVV.